This record concerns one T cell receptor beta chain sequence. This specimen comes from a study of T cell responses to AZD1222 COVID-19 vaccine. The CDR3 loop spans 13 amino acids. Deletions cut 7 bases from V and 1 base from J, with 8 bases between. Some clones are missing from TCRdb's copy, which holds only in-frame ones; the method was immunoSEQ multiplex PCR. The sample has 100,000 to 150,000 clones, roughly 85% seen once; the top ten hold over 8%. This clonotype was obtained from an adult in good health. The chain employs TRBV12-3 or TRBV12-4 and TRBJ1-5; no reliable D call. The source was peripheral blood, collected on day 0 of AZD1222 vaccination. CDR3: CASKWGSNQPQHF. In nucleotides, the CDR3 is TGTGCCAGCAAGTGGGGAAGCAATCAGCCCCAGCATTTT.